Given below is one TCR beta chain in context. Measured with immunoSEQ multiplex PCR; TCRdb has only the in-frame clones, and not every one. There are around 120,000 clones in the sample; approximately 94% occur only once, and less than 4% lies in the top ten. The record originates from a study of control samples from healthy donors and cancer patients. The germline gives CDR1 SGHTA, CDR2 FQGNSA. The CDR3 consists of 14 residues. Trimming left V 5 bases short and J 3 bases short, with 13 bases between. This clonotype was obtained from a man between 25 and 39 years old in good health. The chain links TRBV7-2 to TRBJ1-1, with D possibly being TRBD1 (5 bases). The sequenced sample was blood. The chain's CDR3 is CASSLTGVDTEAFF. The CDR3 DNA is TGTGCCAGCAGCCTCACGGGGGTAGACACTGAAGCTTTCTTT.